This T cell receptor (beta chain) was captured by sequencing in a study of T-cell reconstitution after alpha-beta-depleted transplantation in children. Findings and limits, study-wide: Surviving recipient T cells and thymic progenitors accounted for the high day-60 TCRbeta diversity observed in some patients. Two months or so post-transplant, alpha-beta T cells reportedly derived from several hundred expanded graft clones. A year had passed since transplant, and T-cell counts and diversity by then came mostly from newly produced T cells.

The TCRbeta library incorporated unique molecular identifiers. TCRdb analysed the PCR reads with MiXCR anew, one entry per CDR3 protein. The data hold fewer than 750,000 distinct CDR3 sequences, with under 30% observed a single time. A word on this clonotype: The antigen is not known.

Germline CDR1 is SNHLY and CDR2 is FYNNEI. With 0 bases removed from V and 5 bases from J, the gap between germline ends came to 16 bases. This CDR3 is 16 amino acids long. The starting material was PBMCs, mostly from graft donor cells, obtained 360 days after TCRalphabeta/CD19-depleted stem cell transplant. The clonotype originates from a boy in the first two years of life who had a stem cell transplant for acute myeloid leukemia, so the T cells may come from the graft donor. The chain employs TRBV2 and TRBJ1-1; no clear D. The DNA for the CDR3 is TGTGCCAGCAGTGAAGCCGGGAAAGGAAGTCGAACTGAAGCTTTCTTT. Amino acid sequence: CASSEAGKGSRTEAFF.